In its sample, the clone carrying this TCR beta chain was seen once. Trimming cost V 7 bases and J 6 bases, with 12 bases left between them. Germline values: CDR1 DFQATT, CDR2 SNEGSKA (reference sequence). This CDR3 region has 11 residues. Living in 20 to 30 US areas, the participants were between roughly 18 and 95 years of age. In the original workflow: Amplification of reference gene primers was used by the study to estimate nucleated cell counts. TCRdb's copy holds only in-frame clones and misses some; the assay was immunoSEQ multiplex PCR. V, J and clone size are taken as reported in that table, and D and trimming were inferred from the DNA itself. The sample includes about 180,000 clones, more than 85% of them seen just once. The data are from a study of blood T cell repertoires in COVID-19. Study in general: Whether acute or convalescent, the COVID-19 samples came from the United States, Italy and Spain. In each case, the material was cDNA or gDNA derived from T cells, B-cell-depleted T cells, or PBMCs.

Sequencing was carried out using PBMCs or T cells enriched from blood (not recorded which). The origin of this receptor is a human donor with acute COVID-19. The donor label of this sample is uncertain. This rearrangement joins TRBV20-1 to TRBJ1-1; no firm D call. The CDR3 reads CSGREISEAFF. In nucleotides, the CDR3 is TGCAGTGGCAGAGAAATATCTGAAGCTTTCTTT.